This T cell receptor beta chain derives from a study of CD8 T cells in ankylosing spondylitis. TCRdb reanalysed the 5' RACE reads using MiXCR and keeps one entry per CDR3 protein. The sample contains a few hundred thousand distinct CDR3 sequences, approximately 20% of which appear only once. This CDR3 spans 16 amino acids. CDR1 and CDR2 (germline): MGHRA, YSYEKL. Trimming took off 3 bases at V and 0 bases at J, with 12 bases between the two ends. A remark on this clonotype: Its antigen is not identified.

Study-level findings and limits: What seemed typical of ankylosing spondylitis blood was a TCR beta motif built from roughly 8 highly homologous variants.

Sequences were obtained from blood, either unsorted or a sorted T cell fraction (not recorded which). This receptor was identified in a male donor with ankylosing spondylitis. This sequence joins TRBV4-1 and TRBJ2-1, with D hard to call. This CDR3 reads CASSHDRNPSYNEQFF. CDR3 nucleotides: TGCGCCAGCAGCCACGACCGAAACCCCTCCTACAATGAGCAGTTCTTC.